The entry below describes one T cell receptor beta chain. The record originates from a study of Ad26.COV2.S vaccination and SARS-CoV-2 variants. Study in general: Recipients of Ad26.COV2.S got it intramuscularly, once or twice 56 days apart.

Germline V CDR1 and CDR2: ENHRY, SYGVKD. This CDR3 has 12 amino acids. The ends were cut back, 5 bases at V and 6 bases at J, with 10 bases in the middle. Indicated treatment: 15 to 20 received Ad26.COV2.S at low or high dose, single or two shots; roughly 5 received placebo; per-sample allocation not given. After the first vaccine or placebo injection, samples were drawn on day 63. In Boston, the donor was an adult between 18-55 years of age. TCRdb's copy holds only in-frame clones and misses some; the assay was immunoSEQ multiplex PCR. The repertoire has 450,000 to 550,000 clones, roughly 87% of them found once; the top ten carry approximately 2.5%.

Sequencing was performed on peripheral blood, taken in a trial of Ad26.COV2.S vaccine versus placebo. The rearrangement links TRBV10-3 to TRBJ1-1; D gene uncertain. The sequence was obtained from a person aged 18-65 years who received the Ad26.COV2.S COVID-19 vaccine or a placebo. CDR3 sequence: CAISSRSAEAFF. The CDR3 bases are TGTGCCATCAGTTCCAGAAGCGCTGAAGCTTTCTTT.